This T cell receptor beta chain emerged from a study of neurological immune-mediated disorders (dated by TCRdb to the late 2010s). As for the study more broadly: Using UMI-based sequencing, the study compared peripheral blood TCR-beta repertoires from patients with HTLV-I-associated myelopathy (HAM/TSP), patients with multiple sclerosis, and healthy controls. Longitudinal samples, technical triplicates and paired sorted CD4+ and CD8+ T-cell subsets, alongside PBMC samples, were included among the approximately 98 TCR-beta libraries. The cohort comprised 65 to 75 subjects: around 15 HAM/TSP patients, 35 or so multiple sclerosis patients and 20 or so healthy controls. What the work shows at the level of the full study, not this receptor alone: No identical CDR3 amino acid sequences were shared among expanded clones across subjects, suggesting private TCR-beta repertoires in all groups. TCR clonal expansion was greatest in HAM/TSP patients and smallest in MS patients, who ranked below even healthy controls.

The CDR3 has 16 amino acids, counting the end cysteine and phenylalanine. Just the 48-base CDR3 DNA is kept, in frame starting at base 1. V lost 4 bases and J lost 6 bases, and the count of bases not matched to a germline gene is 8. From the germline V gene, CDR1 is MGHRA and CDR2 is YSYEKL. Worth noting for this clonotype: The target of this receptor is not known. No qualities accompany the bases; no much larger clone lies one base away.

The healthy controls were volunteers from blood banks in Maryland, USA. For unsorted PBMC libraries, 2 million PBMCs were used after storage in RNAlater at -80 degrees C until RNA extraction. PBMCs were separated from peripheral blood using Ficoll-Hypaque density gradient centrifugation and then cryopreserved in liquid nitrogen. To synthesize cDNA, template-switch 5'RACE was performed with a primer carrying a 10-nucleotide random unique molecular identifier so that each TCR transcript was tagged. Every sequencing run covered 15-18 subjects and yielded more than 180 million TCR-beta sequences. Total RNA was extracted with the RNeasy kit. TCR-beta VDJ regions were amplified with primers for the TCR constant region and the 5'RACE anchor, using the KAPA Real-time Library Amplification kit. A first PCR added sample indexes and Illumina adaptors, and a second PCR then raised library yield. The roughly 650 bp TCR product was size-selected on a 2% E-gel SizeSelection system after Ampure bead purification. Before pooling, libraries had their quality checked on a Bioanalyzer, their concentration measured with Qubit, and their quantity determined with the Kapa Library Quantification kit. An Illumina HiSeq 2500 was used to sequence the libraries paired-end at 2 x 150 bp. To increase sequence diversity, about 23-30% phiX was spiked into each library pool. In the authors' own workflow: The quality-filtered reads were processed with the UMI-based MiGEC pipeline, whose error correction step removed more than 75% of the raw TCR sequences. VDJ genes were aligned to IMGT germline references, and clonotypes were defined by unique CDR3 amino acid sequence plus V-J genes. Clonal expansion, Shannon diversity, and CDR3 relatedness (CalcPairwiseDistances, ClusterSamples) were evaluated with VDJtools, and phylogenetic trees were built with CLCbio workbench. Expanded clones were defined as having at least 8 unique UMIs, based on coefficient-of-variation modelling across technical triplicates. Using fastp at Q25 and MiXCR, TCRdb reprocessed the public reads and kept productive beta chains. Merged by CDR3 protein, the rows form single entries marked with the most common genes and DNA. These V and J calls derive from TCRdb rather than the authors' analysis. This sample gives tens of thousands of distinct CDR3 sequences in total; under 10% of them show up just once. The leading ten clones occupy around 1.7% of the sample.

The source material was PBMCs. This clonotype was sampled from a man aged 50 to 59 in good health. In this chain, TRBV4-1 is recombined with TRBJ2-1, and 11 junction bases match TRBD1. Read as DNA, the sequence is TGCGCCAGCAGCCCTGGACAGGGGGCGTTGGCCAATGAGCAGTTCTTC. Its coded protein is CASSPGQGALANEQFF.